This T cell receptor beta chain is from a study of high-grade serous ovarian cancer treatment subgroups (dated by TCRdb to 2020 to 2022). General notes on the study: A mean of roughly 14,000 reads and about 7,500 unique TCR beta rearrangements per sample was generated by sequencing. One primary tumor sample and two metastatic tumor samples were collected from each patient, for a total of 90 or so samples. The study examined TCR beta repertoires in high-grade serous ovarian cancer patients who were grouped under a laparoscopic triage algorithm by complete gross resection or by neoadjuvant chemotherapy response. The approximately 30-patient cohort included roughly ten patients with no residual disease after primary surgery (R0), roughly ten excellent NACT responders, and roughly ten poor NACT responders. On the study overall, not on this receptor specifically: Spatial information was not captured by bulk tumor TCR sequencing, so insight into HGSC tumor complexity and diversity was limited. TCR repertoire analyses focused on CDR3; CDR1 and CDR2 were not analyzed. TCR clonal relatedness correlated positively with neoantigen level and, by trend, with copy number variation and mutation load from whole-genome sequencing. Repertoire similarity between tumors of the same patient ranged about 0.11 to 0.79, whereas almost no similarity was seen between different patients.

The tumor samples were collected prior to definitive surgery or chemotherapy. Genomic DNA was extracted by the MD Anderson Biospecimen Extraction Resource, and TCR sequencing was done by the MD Anderson Cancer Genomics Laboratory. On this clone itself: The antigen it binds to is not known. No qualities accompany the bases; no much larger clone lies one base away.

High-throughput TCR profiling via ImmunoSEQ was performed on the 90 or so tumor samples. Turning to the authors' computational methods: To measure repertoire diversity, the metrics used were richness (unique productive sequences), clonality, evenness and relatedness, and the Bhattacharyya coefficient was used to assess similarity between samples. Conclusions stayed consistent in a sensitivity analysis that left out TCRs with fewer than two reads. The immuneACCESS repertoire file appears here via TCRdb, limited to in-frame rearrangements. These files lack a portion of the clones; in checked studies, under half of the deficit traces to unresolved V genes, and the cause of the others is not known. V, J and clone size reflect that table, while D and trimming were determined from the DNA. The sample profile shows tens of thousands of clones; around 84% of them were found once. Jointly, the top ten make up under 2.5% of the sample.

This clonotype was obtained from a human donor with high-grade serous ovarian cancer. Source material: tumor tissue.

The CDR3 amino acid sequence is: CASSQGDLTDTQYF. The nucleotide sequence reads as follows: TGCGCCAGCAGCCAAGGGGACCTCACAGATACGCAGTATTTT. The rearrangement joined TRBV4-1 to TRBJ2-3; the D segment might be TRBD1 or TRBD2, since each matches 5 bases. CDR1 and CDR2, looked up from the germline V gene, are MGHRA and YSYEKL. V and J are truncated by 1 base and 2 bases respectively, leaving an intervening sequence of 7 bases. Including the terminal cysteine and phenylalanine, the CDR3 comprises 14 residues. Only CDR3 DNA is held: 42 bases, read in frame from base 1.